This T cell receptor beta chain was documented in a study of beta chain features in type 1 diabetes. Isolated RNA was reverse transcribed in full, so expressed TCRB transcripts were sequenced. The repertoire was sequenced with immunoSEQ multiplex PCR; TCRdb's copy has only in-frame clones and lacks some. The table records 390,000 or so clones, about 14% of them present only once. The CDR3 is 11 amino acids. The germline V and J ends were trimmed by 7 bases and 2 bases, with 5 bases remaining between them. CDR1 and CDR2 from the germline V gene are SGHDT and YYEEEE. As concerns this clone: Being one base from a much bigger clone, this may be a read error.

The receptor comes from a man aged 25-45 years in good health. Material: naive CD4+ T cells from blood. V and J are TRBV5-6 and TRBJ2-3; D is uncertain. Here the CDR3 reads CASGYTDTQYF. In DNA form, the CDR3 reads TGTGCCAGCGGATACACAGATACGCAGTATTTT.